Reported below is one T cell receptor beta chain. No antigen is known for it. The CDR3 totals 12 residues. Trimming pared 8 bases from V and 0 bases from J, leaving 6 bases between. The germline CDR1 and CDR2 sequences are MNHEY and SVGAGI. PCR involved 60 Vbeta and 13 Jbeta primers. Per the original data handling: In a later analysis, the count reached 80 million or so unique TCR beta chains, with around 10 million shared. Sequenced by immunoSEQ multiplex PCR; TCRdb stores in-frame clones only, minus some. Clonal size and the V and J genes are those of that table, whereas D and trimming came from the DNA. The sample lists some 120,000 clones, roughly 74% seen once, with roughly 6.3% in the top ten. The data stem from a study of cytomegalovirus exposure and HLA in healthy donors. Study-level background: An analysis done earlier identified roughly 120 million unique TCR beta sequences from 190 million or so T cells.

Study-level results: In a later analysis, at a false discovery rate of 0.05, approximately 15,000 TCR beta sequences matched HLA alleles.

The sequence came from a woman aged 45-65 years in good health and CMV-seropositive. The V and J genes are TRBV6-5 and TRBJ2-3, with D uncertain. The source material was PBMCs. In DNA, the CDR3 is TGTGCCAGCGGGCGTAGCACAGATACGCAGTATTTT. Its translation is CASGRSTDTQYF.